The entry below describes one T cell receptor (beta chain). Its antigen is unidentified. The sample comes from a study of shared clonotypes between healthy human individuals. CD8 cells regarded as naive lacked CD45RO, were positively chosen for CCR7, and omitted terminally differentiated effector memory CD45RA+ cells. Nashville, Tennessee was home to all donors, who were Caucasian adults. Sequenced by immunoSEQ multiplex PCR; TCRdb stores in-frame clones only, minus some. This repertoire shows approximately 2,000,000 clones, around 95% found once; its top ten account for 1.5% to 2%. Looked up from germline, CDR1 is SGHRS and CDR2 is YFSETQ. The CDR3 is made up of 17 amino acids. V gave up 3 bases and J gave up 10 bases; unmatched junction bases: 19. The study's findings and limits: Shared across a few donors were around 5% of the naive CD4 clonotypes.

The sequenced sample consisted of naive CD8+ T cells from PBMCs. The receptor was isolated from a man aged 18-30 years in good health. Some clones in this sample may be carry-over from other donors' samples. J is TRBJ2-1 and V is TRBV5-1; the match to TRBD1 covers 7 bases. Written as DNA, the CDR3 is TGCGCCAGCAGCTCGAGAAATCCGGGACAGATGGGGAGCGAGCAGTTCTTC. Its protein is CASSSRNPGQMGSEQFF.